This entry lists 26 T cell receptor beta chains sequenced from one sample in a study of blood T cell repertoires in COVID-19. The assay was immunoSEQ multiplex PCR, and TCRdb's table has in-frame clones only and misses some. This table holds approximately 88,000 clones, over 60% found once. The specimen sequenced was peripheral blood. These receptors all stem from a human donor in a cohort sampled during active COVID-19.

The CDR3 DNA follows: TGCAGCGTTGAACCGGGGAGCACTGAAGCTTTCTTT. Its translation is CSVEPGSTEAFF. The chain employs TRBV29-1 and TRBJ1-1, with D hard to call. Germline CDR1 and CDR2: SQVTM and ANQGSEA. The CDR3 contains 12 residues. Trimming removed 2 bases from V and 4 bases from J, with 8 bases in between.

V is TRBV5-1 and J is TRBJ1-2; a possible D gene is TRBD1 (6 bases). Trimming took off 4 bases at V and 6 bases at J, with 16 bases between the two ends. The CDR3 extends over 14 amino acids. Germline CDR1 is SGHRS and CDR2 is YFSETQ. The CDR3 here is CASSPSNRDHGYTF. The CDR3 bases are TGCGCCAGCAGCCCCAGTAACAGGGATCATGGCTACACCTTC.

CDR3 nucleotides: TGTGCCAGCAGCCAAGCCTGGACTAGCGGTACCTACGAGCAGTACTTC. This codes for CASSQAWTSGTYEQYF. The V and J genes are TRBV4-2 and TRBJ2-7; 10 bases match TRBD2. V lost 1 base to trimming and J lost 2 bases; unmatched junction nucleotides: 5. Germline lookup yields CDR1 LGHNA and CDR2 YNFKEQ. This CDR3 comprises 16 residues.

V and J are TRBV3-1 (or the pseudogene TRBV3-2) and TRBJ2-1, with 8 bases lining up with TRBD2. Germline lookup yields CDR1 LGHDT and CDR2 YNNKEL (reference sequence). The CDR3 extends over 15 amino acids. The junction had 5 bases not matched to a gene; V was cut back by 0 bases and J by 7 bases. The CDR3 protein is CASSQDLLAGNEQFF. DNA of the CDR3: TGTGCCAGCAGCCAAGATCTATTAGCGGGGAATGAGCAGTTCTTC.

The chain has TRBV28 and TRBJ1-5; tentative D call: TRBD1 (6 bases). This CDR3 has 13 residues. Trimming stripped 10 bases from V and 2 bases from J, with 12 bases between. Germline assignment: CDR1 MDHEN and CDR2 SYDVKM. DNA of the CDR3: TGTGCCATCCAGGGGTTACGCAATCAGCCCCAGCATTTT. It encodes CAIQGLRNQPQHF.

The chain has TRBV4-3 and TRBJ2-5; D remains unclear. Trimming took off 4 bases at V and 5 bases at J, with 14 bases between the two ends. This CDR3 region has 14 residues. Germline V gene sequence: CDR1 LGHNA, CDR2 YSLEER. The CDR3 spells CASSPRLRRETQYF. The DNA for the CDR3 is TGCGCCAGCAGCCCCAGACTGCGGCGCGAGACCCAGTACTTC.

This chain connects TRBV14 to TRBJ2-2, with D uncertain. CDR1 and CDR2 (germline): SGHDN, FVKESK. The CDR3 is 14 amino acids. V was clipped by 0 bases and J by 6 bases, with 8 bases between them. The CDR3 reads CASSQDSLAGELFF. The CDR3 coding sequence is TGTGCCAGCAGCCAAGATTCTTTAGCCGGGGAGCTGTTTTTT.

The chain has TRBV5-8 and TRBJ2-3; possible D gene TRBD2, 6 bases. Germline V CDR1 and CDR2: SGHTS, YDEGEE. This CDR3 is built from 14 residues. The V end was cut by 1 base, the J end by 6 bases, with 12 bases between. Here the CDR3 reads CASSLTPRGDTQYF. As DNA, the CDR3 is TGTGCCAGCAGCTTGACCCCACGGGGGGATACGCAGTATTTT. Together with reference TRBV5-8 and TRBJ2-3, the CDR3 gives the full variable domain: EAGVTQSPTHLIKTRGQQATLRCSPISGHTSVYWYQQALGLGLQFLLWYDEGEERNRGNFPPRFSGRQFPNYSSELNVNALELEDSALYLCASSLTPRGDTQYFGPGTRLTVL.

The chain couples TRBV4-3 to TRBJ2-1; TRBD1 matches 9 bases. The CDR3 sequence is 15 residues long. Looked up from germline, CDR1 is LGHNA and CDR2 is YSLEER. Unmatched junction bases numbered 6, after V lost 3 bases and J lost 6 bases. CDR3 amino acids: CASSHGQGLANEQFF. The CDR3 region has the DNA TGCGCCAGCAGCCACGGACAGGGGTTGGCCAATGAGCAGTTCTTC.

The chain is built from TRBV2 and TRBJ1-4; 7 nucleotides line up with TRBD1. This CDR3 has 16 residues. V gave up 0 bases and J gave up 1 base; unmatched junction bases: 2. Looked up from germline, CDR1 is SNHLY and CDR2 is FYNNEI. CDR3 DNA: TGTGCCAGCAGTGAAGCGACAGGGCTAACTAATGAAAAACTGTTTTTT. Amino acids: CASSEATGLTNEKLFF.

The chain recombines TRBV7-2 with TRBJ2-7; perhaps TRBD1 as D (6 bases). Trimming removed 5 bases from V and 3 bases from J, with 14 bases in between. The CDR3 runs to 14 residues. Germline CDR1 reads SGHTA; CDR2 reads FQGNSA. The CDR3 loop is CASSPLVGGYEQYF. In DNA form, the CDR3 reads TGTGCCAGCAGCCCGTTGGTAGGGGGCTACGAGCAGTACTTC. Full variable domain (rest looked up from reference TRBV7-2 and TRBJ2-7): GAGVSQSPSNKVTEKGKDVELRCDPISGHTALYWYRQSLGQGLEFLIYFQGNSAPDKSGLPSDRFSAERTGGSVSTLTIQRTQQEDSAVYLCASSPLVGGYEQYFGPGTRLTVT.

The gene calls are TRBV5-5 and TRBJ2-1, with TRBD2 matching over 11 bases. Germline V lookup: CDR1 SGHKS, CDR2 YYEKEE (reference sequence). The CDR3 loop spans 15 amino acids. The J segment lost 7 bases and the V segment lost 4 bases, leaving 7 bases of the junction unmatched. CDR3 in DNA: TGTGCCAGCAGCAGAACGACTAGCGGGATGAATGAGCAGTTCTTC. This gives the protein CASSRTTSGMNEQFF.

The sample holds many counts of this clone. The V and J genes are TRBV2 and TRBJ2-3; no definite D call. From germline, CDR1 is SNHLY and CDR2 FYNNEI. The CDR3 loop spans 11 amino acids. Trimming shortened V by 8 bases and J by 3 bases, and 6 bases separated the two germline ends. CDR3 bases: TGTGCCAGCGTTCAGACAGATACGCAGTATTTT. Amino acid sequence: CASVQTDTQYF.

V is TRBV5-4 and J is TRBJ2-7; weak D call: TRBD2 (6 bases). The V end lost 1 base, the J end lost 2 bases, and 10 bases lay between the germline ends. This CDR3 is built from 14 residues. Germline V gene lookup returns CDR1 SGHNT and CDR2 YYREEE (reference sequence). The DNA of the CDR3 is TGTGCCAGCAGCTTGAGGGAGGCTCCCTACGAGCAGTACTTC. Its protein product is CASSLREAPYEQYF.

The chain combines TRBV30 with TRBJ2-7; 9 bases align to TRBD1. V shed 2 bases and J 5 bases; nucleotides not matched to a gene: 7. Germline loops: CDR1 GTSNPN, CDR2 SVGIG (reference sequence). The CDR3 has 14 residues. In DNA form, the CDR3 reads TGTGCCTGGAGTATAGGACAGGGGATAAACGAGCAGTACTTC. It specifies CAWSIGQGINEQYF.

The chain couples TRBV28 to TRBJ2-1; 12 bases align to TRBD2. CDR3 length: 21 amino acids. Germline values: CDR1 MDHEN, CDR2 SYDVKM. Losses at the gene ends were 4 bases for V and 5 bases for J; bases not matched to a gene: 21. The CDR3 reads CASSSFPGASGRAGLDNEQFF. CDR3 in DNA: TGTGCCAGCAGTTCCTTCCCGGGAGCTAGCGGGAGGGCGGGGTTGGACAATGAGCAGTTCTTC.

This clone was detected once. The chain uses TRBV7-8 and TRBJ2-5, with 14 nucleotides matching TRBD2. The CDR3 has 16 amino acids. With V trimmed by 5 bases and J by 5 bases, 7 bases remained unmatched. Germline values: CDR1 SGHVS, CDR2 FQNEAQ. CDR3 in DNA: TGTGCCAGCAGCCCTGGGACTAGCGGGAGAATGGAGACCCAGTACTTC. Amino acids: CASSPGTSGRMETQYF. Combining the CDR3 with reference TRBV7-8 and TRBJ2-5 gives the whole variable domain GAGVSQSPRYKVAKRGQDVALRCDPISGHVSLFWYQQALGQGPEFLTYFQNEAQLDKSGLPSDRFFAERPEGSVSTLKIQRTQQEDSAVYLCASSPGTSGRMETQYFGPGTRLLVL.

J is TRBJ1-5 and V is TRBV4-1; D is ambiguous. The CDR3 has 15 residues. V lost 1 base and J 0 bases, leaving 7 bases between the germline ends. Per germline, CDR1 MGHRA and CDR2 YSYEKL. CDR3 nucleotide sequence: TGCGCCAGCAGCCAAGGGCGGGATAGCAATCAGCCCCAGCATTTT. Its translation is CASSQGRDSNQPQHF.

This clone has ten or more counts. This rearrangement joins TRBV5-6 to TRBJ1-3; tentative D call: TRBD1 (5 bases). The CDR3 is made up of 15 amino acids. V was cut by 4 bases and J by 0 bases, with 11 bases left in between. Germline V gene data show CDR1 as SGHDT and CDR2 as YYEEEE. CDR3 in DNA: TGTGCCAGCAGCACGGGACTCGACTCTGGAAACACCATATATTTT. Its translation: CASSTGLDSGNTIYF. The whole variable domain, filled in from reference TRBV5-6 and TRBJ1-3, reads DAGVTQSPTHLIKTRGQQVTLRCSPKSGHDTVSWYQQALGQGPQFIFQYYEEEERQRGNFPDRFSGHQFPNYSSELNVNALLLGDSALYLCASSTGLDSGNTIYFGEGSWLTVV.

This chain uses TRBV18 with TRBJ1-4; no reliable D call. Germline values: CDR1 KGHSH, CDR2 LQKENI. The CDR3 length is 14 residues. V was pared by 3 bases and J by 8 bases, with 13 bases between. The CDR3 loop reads CASSPQMTGEKLFF. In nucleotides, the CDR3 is TGTGCCAGCTCACCCCAGATGACTGGGGAAAAACTGTTTTTT.

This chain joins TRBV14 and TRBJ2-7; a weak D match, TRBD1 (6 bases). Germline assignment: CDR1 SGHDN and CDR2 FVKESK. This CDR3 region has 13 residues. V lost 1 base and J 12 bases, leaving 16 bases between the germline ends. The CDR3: CASSQAIVGHSYF. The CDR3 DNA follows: TGTGCCAGCAGCCAAGCGATTGTGGGACACTCGTACTTC.

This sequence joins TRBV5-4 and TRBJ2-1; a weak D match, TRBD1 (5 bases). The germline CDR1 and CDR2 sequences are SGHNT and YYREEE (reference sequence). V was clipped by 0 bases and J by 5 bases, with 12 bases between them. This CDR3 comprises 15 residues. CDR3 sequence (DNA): TGTGCCAGCAGCTTGGTTTCCAGGGCCCACAATGAGCAGTTCTTC. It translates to CASSLVSRAHNEQFF. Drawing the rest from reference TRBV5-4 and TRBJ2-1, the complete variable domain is ETGVTQSPTHLIKTRGQQVTLRCSSQSGHNTVSWYQQALGQGPQFIFQYYREEENGRGNFPPRFSGLQFPNYSSELNVNALELDDSALYLCASSLVSRAHNEQFFGPGTRLTVL.

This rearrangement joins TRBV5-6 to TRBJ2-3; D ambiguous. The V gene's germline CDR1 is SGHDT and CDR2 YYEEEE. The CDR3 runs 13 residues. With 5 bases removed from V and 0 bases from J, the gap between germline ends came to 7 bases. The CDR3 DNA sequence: TGTGCCAGCAGACCCACTAGCACAGATACGCAGTATTTT. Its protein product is CASRPTSTDTQYF.

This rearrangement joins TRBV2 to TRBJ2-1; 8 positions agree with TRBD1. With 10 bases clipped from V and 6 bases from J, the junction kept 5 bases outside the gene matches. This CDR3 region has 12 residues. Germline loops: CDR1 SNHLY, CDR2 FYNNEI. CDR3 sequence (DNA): TGTGCCAACAGACAGGGGCGCAATGAGCAGTTCTTC. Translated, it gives CANRQGRNEQFF.

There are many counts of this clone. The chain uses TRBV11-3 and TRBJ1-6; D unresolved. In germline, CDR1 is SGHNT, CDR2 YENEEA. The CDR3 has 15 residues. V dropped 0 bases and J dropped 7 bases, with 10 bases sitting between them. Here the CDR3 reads CASSLDGDGNSPLHF. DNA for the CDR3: TGTGCCAGCAGCTTAGATGGAGACGGCAATTCACCCCTCCACTTT. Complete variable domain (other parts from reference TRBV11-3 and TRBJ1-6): EAGVVQSPRYKIIEKKQPVAFWCNPISGHNTLYWYLQNLGQGPELLIRYENEEAVDDSQLPKDRFSAERLKGVDSTLKIQPAELGDSAVYLCASSLDGDGNSPLHFGNGTRLTVT.

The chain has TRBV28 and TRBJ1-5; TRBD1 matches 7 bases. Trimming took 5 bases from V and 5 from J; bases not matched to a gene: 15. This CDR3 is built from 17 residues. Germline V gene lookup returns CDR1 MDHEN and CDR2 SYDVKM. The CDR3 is CASSPGWGRQGDQPQHF. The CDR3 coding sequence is TGTGCCAGCAGTCCCGGTTGGGGAAGACAGGGAGATCAGCCCCAGCATTTT.